The present TCR beta chain was sequenced within a study of regulatory T cells in long-lasting Graves disease. Findings and limits, study-wide: Possibly, accuracy suffered from the small sample size.

According to the study, TCR beta libraries were built with iRepertoire HTBI primers and CDR3-region Arm-PCR. TCRdb re-analysed the multiplex PCR reads in MiXCR, keeping a single row per CDR3 protein. The sample contains hundreds of thousands of distinct CDR3 sequences, about 32% of which appear only once. Indicated time point: persistent/refractory GD, antithyroid drugs over 5 years with positive TRAb. RNA from PBMCs was the source of the TCR library. As for this clonotype: The antigen remains undetermined.

CDR3 size: 14 residues. V lost 11 bases to trimming and J lost 0 bases, with 16 bases between them. The germline CDR1 and CDR2 sequences are LGHDT and YNNKEL (reference sequence). The source was peripheral blood mononuclear cells (PBMCs), collected when the disease was refractory, from a patient treated with antithyroid drugs. The clonotype originates from a female donor with Graves disease. The chain uses TRBV3-1 and TRBJ1-2; the D is unclear. This CDR3 reads CASAGGSTNYGYTF. Here the CDR3 DNA reads TGTGCCTCTGCTGGAGGGTCGACTAACTATGGCTACACCTTC.